A single T cell receptor (beta chain) is shown here with its context. It has no known antigen specificity. Base qualities are missing; no much larger clone stands one base away. The data stem from a study of blood T cell repertoires in COVID-19 (dated by TCRdb to about 2020). Broadly, across the study: Collaborator samples came from the United States, Italy and Spain and covered acute and convalescent phases of COVID-19. A de-identified subject ID, COVID-19 status, age in years and sex were almost always included in the sample metadata. The repertoires were released in a freely available public database meant as a resource for research on the immune response to SARS-CoV-2. The samples were drawn from two sources: the first 160 participants of the ongoing ImmuneRACE study, and 1,200 or so subjects contributed by 6 global collaborators. Where available, HLA class I and class II types were taken from metadata supplied by the sample provider and were not determined by assay-based typing. Subjects who had been exposed to COVID-19, were actively infected with it, or had recovered from it provided the deeply sampled blood TCRbeta repertoires that made up the dataset. The material from the prospective study consisted of cDNA or gDNA derived from T cells, B-cell-depleted T cells, or PBMCs.

V loses 6 bases of germline sequence and J loses 4 bases, and the interval between the two ends is 12 bases. Including the terminal cysteine and phenylalanine, the CDR3 comprises 13 residues. Kept here is only the CDR3 DNA, which spans 39 bases and is read in frame from base 1. In the germline V gene, CDR1 corresponds to MNHEY and CDR2 to SVGAGI. The immunoSEQ Assay, a bias-controlled multiplex PCR, was used to amplify TCRbeta CDR3 regions from genomic DNA. Per the authors' processing: The number of nucleated cells in each sample was estimated by amplification of reference gene primers within the assay. Sequence reads were collapsed and filtered to measure the absolute abundance of every unique TCRbeta CDR3 rearrangement. For each sample, productive Simpson clonality was calculated as the square root of Simpson's diversity index over productive rearrangements. What TCRdb holds here is the immuneACCESS table cut down to in-frame rearrangements. Part of the clones is not present; checked against another copy, under half of the missing clones reflect an unresolved V gene, and the others are unexplained. Clonal size and the V and J genes are those of that table, whereas D and trimming came from the DNA. This sample comprises 230,000 or so clones, about 91% of them detected only once. Over 2% of the sample goes to the ten largest clones.

Participants in the prospective study were aged roughly 18 to 100 years, lived in about two dozen United States geographic areas, and enrolled through a virtual design. To assign participants to cohorts, the prospective study relied on clinical history that participants themselves reported in a screening survey and a study questionnaire. Mobile phlebotomists in the prospective study collected whole blood, serum and a nasopharyngeal or oropharyngeal swab from every participant. Participants in the prospective study had the option to provide additional blood draws and questionnaires over a roughly two-month period. Before DNA extraction, blood samples from the prospective study were shipped at room temperature or frozen. General conclusions and limits of the study: Clinical and demographic metadata were provided uncurated, with the amount varying by source and participant.

The sequence joins TRBV6-5 to TRBJ1-1, with TRBD1 tentatively as D gene (5 bases match). Source material: PBMCs or T cells enriched from blood (not recorded which). This sequence was found in a woman aged 35 to 49 with acute COVID-19. The DNA is TGTGCCAGCAGCCTCAGGGAGGTCACTGAAGCTTTCTTT. Its product reads: CASSLREVTEAFF.